Presented here are 21 T cell receptor beta chains from one specimen sequenced in a study of OX40 agonist ivuxolimab in advanced cancers. The method behind the library was the immunoSEQ multiplex PCR assay. Not all clones reach the TCRdb copy of this immuneACCESS table, which keeps in-frame sequences only. Checked studies attribute under half of the gap to unresolved V genes and leave the rest unexplained. Here the sample has around 80,000 clones; roughly 91% occur a single time. The biggest ten clones account for over 2% of the sample. The material sequenced was CD4+ or CD8+ T cells sorted from blood, taken in a trial of the OX40 agonist ivuxolimab. These TCRs come from an adult with an advanced solid tumor such as melanoma, head and neck, liver or kidney cancer.

The gene calls are TRBV4-3 and TRBJ2-3; 10 bases are shared with TRBD2. Germline lookup yields CDR1 LGHNA and CDR2 YSLEER. This CDR3 has 16 residues. The V segment lost 0 bases and the J segment 3 bases; nucleotides outside the gene matches: 3. The CDR3 spells CASSQDRGLATDTQYF. The CDR3 coding sequence is TGCGCCAGCAGCCAAGATAGGGGACTAGCGACAGATACGCAGTATTTT.

The chain employs TRBV7-3 and TRBJ1-2; TRBD1 matches 11 bases. The CDR3 totals 13 residues. Germline V gene lookup returns CDR1 SGHTA and CDR2 FQGTGA. The J segment lost 14 bases and the V segment lost 4 bases, leaving 9 bases of the junction unmatched. CDR3 DNA sequence: TGTGCCAGCAGCTCGGACAGGGGGCTGGCGGAAACCTTC. Translation: CASSSDRGLAETF.

V is TRBV11-2 and J is TRBJ2-7, with TRBD1 matching over 8 bases. The CDR3 loop spans 14 amino acids. CDR1 and CDR2 (germline): SGHAT, FQNNGV. V trimming: 1 base; J trimming: 5 bases; junction bases outside the gene matches: 4. The CDR3 bases are TGTGCCAGCAGCTTAGCGGACAGGGTAAACGAGCAGTACTTC. It codes for CASSLADRVNEQYF.

The gene calls are TRBV19 and TRBJ1-5; possibly TRBD1 for D (5 bases). This CDR3 is 14 amino acids long. The germline CDR1 and CDR2 sequences are LNHDA and SQIVND (reference sequence). Trimming stripped 7 bases from V and 3 bases from J, with 13 bases between. CDR3 residues: CASTEGRVNQPQHF. CDR3 DNA: TGTGCCAGTACCGAGGGACGGGTCAATCAGCCCCAGCATTTT.

This clone was counted a single time. V usage is TRBV19 and J usage is TRBJ1-5; D ambiguous. The ends were cut back, 3 bases at V and 11 bases at J, with 14 bases in the middle. This CDR3 is 13 amino acids long. Germline V lookup: CDR1 LNHDA, CDR2 SQIVND (reference sequence). The CDR3 DNA is TGTGCCAGTAGTATGGTTCCGCCTCCGACCCAGCATTTT. Protein sequence: CASSMVPPPTQHF.

The chain couples TRBV19 to TRBJ2-1, with D possibly matching TRBD2 (7 bases). Trimming pared 3 bases from V and 5 bases from J, leaving 20 bases between. The CDR3 extends over 17 amino acids. Germline CDR1 is LNHDA and CDR2 is SQIVND (reference sequence). The CDR3 loop reads CASSMNPFPGGDNEQFF. The CDR3 DNA is TGTGCCAGTAGTATGAACCCCTTTCCGGGGGGCGACAATGAGCAGTTCTTC.

The rearrangement joins TRBV6-1 to TRBJ1-3; D gene unclear. V shed 1 base and J shed 0 bases, with 7 bases lying between them. CDR1 is MNHNS and CDR2 is SASEGT in the germline V gene. The CDR3 sequence is 15 residues long. CDR3 in amino acids: CASSEGGFSGNTIYF. Here the CDR3 DNA reads TGTGCCAGCAGTGAAGGGGGATTCTCTGGAAACACCATATATTTT.

The chain couples TRBV28 to TRBJ2-5, with 14 bases that match TRBD2. V lost 6 bases, J lost 5 bases, and 5 bases stayed unmatched. The CDR3 sequence is 15 residues long. Germline V gives CDR1 MDHEN, CDR2 SYDVKM. The CDR3 nucleotides read TGTGCCAGCAGGTACGGGACTAGCGGGAGCGAGACCCAGTACTTC. Amino acid sequence: CASRYGTSGSETQYF.

This clone showed up just a few times. The rearrangement uses TRBV7-6 and TRBJ2-7; 7 bases agree with TRBD2. Germline V gives CDR1 SGHVS, CDR2 FNYEAQ. CDR3 length equals 13 residues. V lost 6 bases, J lost 3 bases, and 5 bases stayed unmatched. The CDR3 is CASSGRGRYEQYF. The CDR3 DNA reads as TGTGCCAGCAGTGGGAGGGGACGCTACGAGCAGTACTTC.

This rearrangement joins TRBV6-1 to TRBJ1-2, with D hard to call. Germline V gene data show CDR1 as MNHNS and CDR2 as SASEGT. V lost 3 bases to trimming and J lost 14 bases, with 10 bases between them. The CDR3 extends over 10 amino acids. The CDR3 spells CASSETRPTF. CDR3 DNA: TGTGCCAGCAGTGAGACACGCCCAACCTTC.

This clone was detected only a few times. V and J are TRBV27 and TRBJ2-7, with 8 bases lining up with TRBD2. This CDR3 has 13 amino acids. The germline V gene encodes CDR1 MNHEY and CDR2 SMNVEV (reference sequence). Trimming removed 4 bases from V and 6 bases from J; junction bases left unmatched: 5. CDR3 in amino acids: CASSSTSAGEQYF. Written as DNA, the CDR3 is TGTGCCAGCAGTTCGACTAGCGCAGGCGAGCAGTACTTC.

This clone came up once. The chain links TRBV18 to TRBJ1-1; D unclear. CDR1 and CDR2 from the germline V gene are KGHSH and LQKENI. This CDR3 is built from 14 residues. V was cut by 3 bases and J by 0 bases, with 8 bases left in between. CDR3 sequence (DNA): TGTGCCAGCTCACCGAAGACTCTGAACACTGAAGCTTTCTTT. Protein product: CASSPKTLNTEAFF.

The CDR3 coding sequence is TGTGCCAGTAGTACCTCAGGGGCTAATGAAAAACTGTTTTTT. Amino acid sequence: CASSTSGANEKLFF. The rearrangement links TRBV19 to TRBJ1-4, with TRBD1 as a possible D gene (6 bases). There are 14 residues in the CDR3. CDR1 and CDR2 (germline): LNHDA, SQIVND (reference sequence). V was pared by 4 bases and J by 3 bases, with 9 bases between.

The CDR3 coding sequence is TGTGCCAGCAGTGAATGGACAGGGGGCAGGCAGTACTTC. Its translation: CASSEWTGGRQYF. The rearrangement uses TRBV2 and TRBJ2-7, with 11 positions matching TRBD1. CDR3 size: 13 residues. CDR1 and CDR2 (germline): SNHLY, FYNNEI. Trimming removed 2 bases from V and 9 bases from J; junction bases left unmatched: 3.

The rearrangement links TRBV27 to TRBJ1-2, with no clear D. CDR3 length: 13 amino acids. The V and J ends lost 5 bases and 0 bases respectively, with 7 bases between them. Germline V CDR1 and CDR2: MNHEY, SMNVEV (reference sequence). CDR3 region: CASSLHSNYGYTF. In DNA form, the CDR3 reads TGTGCCAGCAGTCTTCACTCTAACTATGGCTACACCTTC.

The chain has TRBV7-8 and TRBJ2-1, with D perhaps matching TRBD2 (6 bases). Germline-derived CDR1 and CDR2 are SGHVS and FQNEAQ. This CDR3 is built from 15 residues. Trimming took 5 bases from V and 4 from J, leaving 15 bases between them. The CDR3 loop is CASSARLAQYNEQFF. The CDR3 DNA reads as TGTGCCAGCAGCGCCCGGCTAGCGCAGTACAATGAGCAGTTCTTC. Drawing the rest from reference TRBV7-8 and TRBJ2-1, the complete variable domain is GAGVSQSPRYKVAKRGQDVALRCDPISGHVSLFWYQQALGQGPEFLTYFQNEAQLDKSGLPSDRFFAERPEGSVSTLKIQRTQQEDSAVYLCASSARLAQYNEQFFGPGTRLTVL.

This rearrangement joins TRBV27 to TRBJ2-7, with D perhaps matching TRBD1 or TRBD2 (6 bases each). Germline V gene data show CDR1 as MNHEY and CDR2 as SMNVEV (reference sequence). This CDR3 spans 15 amino acids. V was shortened by 2 bases and J by 1 base, with 12 bases between the two germline ends. Here the CDR3 DNA reads TGTGCCAGCAGTTTAGATGGGGGGCTTTCCTACGAGCAGTACTTC. Translated: CASSLDGGLSYEQYF.

This chain joins TRBV30 and TRBJ1-5; D call uncertain. CDR1 and CDR2 (germline): GTSNPN, SVGIG (reference sequence). This CDR3 is 13 amino acids long. The ends were cut back, 5 bases at V and 0 bases at J, with 8 bases in the middle. This chain's CDR3 is CAWGKISNQPQHF. DNA for the CDR3: TGTGCCTGGGGAAAAATTAGCAATCAGCCCCAGCATTTT. The full variable domain, in which reference TRBV30 and TRBJ1-5 provide the parts outside the CDR3, is SQTIHQWPATLVQPVGSPLSLECTVEGTSNPNLYWYRQAAGRGLQLLFYSVGIGQISSEVPQNLSASRPQDRQFILSSKKLLLSDSGFYLCAWGKISNQPQHFGDGTRLSIL.

V is TRBV7-2 and J is TRBJ2-3, with a tentative D call TRBD2 (5 bases). The CDR3 is made up of 13 amino acids. From germline, CDR1 is SGHTA and CDR2 FQGNSA. The V end lost 3 bases, the J end lost 8 bases, and 12 bases lay between the germline ends. CDR3 amino acids: CASSFEGVSTQYF. CDR3 nucleotides: TGTGCCAGCAGCTTTGAGGGAGTTAGTACGCAGTATTTT.

CDR3: CASSEDPVDTEAFF. The CDR3 DNA sequence: TGCGCCAGCAGCGAGGACCCAGTAGACACTGAAGCTTTCTTT. This chain joins TRBV5-1 and TRBJ1-1; D remains unclear. Germline V gene data show CDR1 as SGHRS and CDR2 as YFSETQ. V dropped 4 bases and J dropped 3 bases, with 13 bases sitting between them. The CDR3 extends over 14 amino acids.

The chain uses TRBV6-1 and TRBJ1-5, with D maybe TRBD1 (5 bases). The CDR3 contains 13 residues. Trimming took 9 bases from V and 2 from J, leaving 11 bases between them. From germline, CDR1 is MNHNS and CDR2 SASEGT. This CDR3 is CASRQSGNQPQHF. For the CDR3, the DNA is TGTGCCAGTAGACAGTCGGGCAATCAGCCCCAGCATTTT.